These 18 T cell receptor beta chains originate from one sample sequenced in a study of cytomegalovirus exposure and HLA in healthy donors. 13 Jbeta primers and 60 Vbeta primers were used for the PCR. Some clones are missing from TCRdb's copy, which holds only in-frame ones; the method was immunoSEQ multiplex PCR. The table includes around 110,000 clones, roughly 82% detected once. The specimen sequenced was PBMCs. The receptors come from a male donor in good health and CMV-seronegative.

The V call is TRBV7-2, the J call TRBJ2-5; the D gene is possibly TRBD2 (5 bases). Germline V gene sequence: CDR1 SGHTA, CDR2 FQGNSA. This CDR3 has 17 amino acids. Trimming took 3 bases from V and 5 from J, leaving 22 bases between them. The CDR3 sequence: CASSFRGIVVAGETQYF. CDR3 DNA: TGTGCCAGCAGCTTTCGGGGAATCGTTGTTGCTGGGGAGACCCAGTACTTC.

The chain joins TRBV25-1 to TRBJ1-1, with 8 bases lining up with TRBD1. The CDR3 has 14 amino acids. CDR1 and CDR2 from the germline V gene are MGHDK and SYGVNS. After removal of 5 bases from V and 0 bases from J, the junction contained 2 bases not matched to a gene. The CDR3 loop is CASSKTGVNTEAFF. The CDR3 DNA sequence: TGTGCCAGCAGTAAGACAGGGGTGAACACTGAAGCTTTCTTT.

The CDR3 DNA sequence: TGCGCCAGCAGCCGTGGGGGACTAGCGGACTCCTACGAGCAGTACTTC. Its protein is CASSRGGLADSYEQYF. V is TRBV5-1 and J is TRBJ2-7, with 11 bases aligning to TRBD2. V was clipped by 4 bases and J by 0 bases; unmatched bases: 6. Germline values: CDR1 SGHRS, CDR2 YFSETQ. This CDR3 has 16 amino acids.

V and J are TRBV5-1 and TRBJ2-4, with TRBD2 matching 7 bases. The CDR3 has 16 amino acids. Germline CDR1 and CDR2: SGHRS and YFSETQ. Trimming cost V 0 bases and J 5 bases; bases outside gene matches: 8. CDR3 sequence: CASSLVAREPENIQYF. CDR3 coding DNA: TGCGCCAGCAGCTTGGTGGCGCGGGAGCCGGAAAACATTCAGTACTTC.

The chain links TRBV18 to TRBJ1-1; TRBD1 agrees at 7 bases. This CDR3 comprises 14 residues. Germline CDR1 is KGHSH and CDR2 is LQKENI. V dropped 4 bases and J dropped 4; count of bases not matched to a gene: 6. The CDR3 coding sequence is TGTGCCAGCTCACAAGGGGGCGCGGGCACTGAAGCTTTCTTT. As protein: CASSQGGAGTEAFF.

J is TRBJ2-5 and V is TRBV4-1; tentative D call: TRBD2 (6 bases). The J call may be in error: the DNA end matches TRBJ2-7 better. The germline V gene encodes CDR1 MGHRA and CDR2 YSYEKL. This CDR3 comprises 14 residues. CDR3 nucleotides: TGCGCCAGCAGCCACGGCGGGAATTTCTACGAGCAGTACTTC. This sequence encodes CASSHGGNFYEQYF.

The chain employs TRBV19 and TRBJ2-3, with 12 bases lining up with TRBD1. The V segment lost 8 bases and the J segment 3 bases; nucleotides outside the gene matches: 9. Germline V CDR1 and CDR2: LNHDA, SQIVND (reference sequence). The CDR3 contains 16 residues. The CDR3 nucleotides read TGTGCCAGTTCGATTAGGGACAGGGGGCGGACAGATACGCAGTATTTT. Its translation is CASSIRDRGRTDTQYF.

The V gene is TRBV13, the J gene TRBJ2-2; 11 bases are a match to TRBD2. CDR1 PRHDT and CDR2 FYEKMQ come from the germline V gene (reference sequence). This CDR3 is built from 16 residues. With 5 bases clipped from V and 7 bases from J, the junction kept 9 bases outside the gene matches. CDR3 nucleotide sequence: TGTGCCAGCAGCCGTACTAGCGGGAGTGCGAGCGGGGAGCTGTTTTTT. Protein: CASSRTSGSASGELFF. Variable domain in full (rest from reference TRBV13 and TRBJ2-2): AAGVIQSPRHLIKEKRETATLKCYPIPRHDTVYWYQQGPGQDPQFLISFYEKMQSDKGSIPDRFSAQQFSDYHSELNMSSLELGDSALYFCASSRTSGSASGELFFGEGSRLTVL.

The chain is built from TRBV28 and TRBJ2-7; TRBD1 matches 10 bases. CDR3 size: 16 residues. With 0 bases clipped from V and 3 bases from J, the junction kept 5 bases outside the gene matches. The V gene's germline CDR1 is MDHEN and CDR2 SYDVKM. The CDR3 DNA reads TGTGCCAGCAGTTTATGGGGGACAGGGGCCTACTACGAGCAGTACTTC. Translation gives CASSLWGTGAYYEQYF.

The chain's CDR3 is CASSQEEGFGYTF. CDR3 in DNA: TGCGCCAGCAGCCAAGAGGAGGGGTTTGGCTACACCTTC. V and J are TRBV4-1 and TRBJ1-2, with D perhaps TRBD1 (5 bases). V lost 0 bases and J 7 bases, leaving 9 bases between the germline ends. This CDR3 is 13 amino acids long. Germline CDR1 and CDR2: MGHRA and YSYEKL.

The V gene is TRBV11-2, the J gene TRBJ2-7, with a tentative D call TRBD2 (6 bases). From germline, CDR1 is SGHAT and CDR2 FQNNGV. The CDR3 has 14 residues. V lost 1 base, J lost 5 bases, and 12 bases lay in between. CDR3 protein: CASSLGPPGDEQYF. The DNA for the CDR3 is TGTGCCAGCAGCTTAGGCCCCCCGGGGGACGAGCAGTACTTC.

This clone was recorded once. The gene calls are TRBV7-9 and TRBJ1-2, with 10 bases fitting TRBD1. The trim removed 5 bases at V and 6 bases at J, leaving 6 bases unmatched. CDR1 and CDR2 (germline): SEHNR, FQNEAQ (reference sequence). This CDR3 is 14 amino acids long. The CDR3 sequence is CASSPRDRGDGYTF. As DNA, the CDR3 is TGTGCCAGCAGCCCTCGGGACAGGGGAGATGGCTACACCTTC.

The V gene is TRBV16, the J gene TRBJ1-6, with a possible D match to TRBD1 (6 bases). CDR3 length equals 16 residues. The ends were cut back, 0 bases at V and 9 bases at J, with 15 bases in the middle. Germline CDR1 and CDR2: KGHSY and FQNENV. The CDR3 reads CASSQSAPGERSPLHF. As DNA, the CDR3 is TGTGCCAGCAGCCAATCGGCCCCAGGGGAGCGTTCACCCCTCCACTTT.

The chain joins TRBV18 to TRBJ2-2; TRBD1 is a possible D gene (6 bases). Germline CDR1 and CDR2: KGHSH and LQKENI. The CDR3 spans 15 residues. Trimming shortened V by 6 bases and J by 3 bases, and 14 bases separated the two germline ends. CDR3 amino acids: CASSLDSLYTGELFF. The CDR3, as DNA: TGTGCCAGCTCTCTGGACAGCCTGTACACCGGGGAGCTGTTTTTT.

This clone showed up just once. The V gene is TRBV7-2, the J gene TRBJ2-5; D gene uncertain. The CDR3 is 14 residues long. Trimming removed 5 bases at V and 4 bases at J, with 14 bases between. Per germline, CDR1 SGHTA and CDR2 FQGNSA. This CDR3 reads CASSESAGPETQYF. The CDR3 bases are TGTGCCAGCAGCGAATCGGCAGGTCCAGAGACCCAGTACTTC. Together with reference TRBV7-2 and TRBJ2-5, the CDR3 gives the full variable domain: GAGVSQSPSNKVTEKGKDVELRCDPISGHTALYWYRQSLGQGLEFLIYFQGNSAPDKSGLPSDRFSAERTGGSVSTLTIQRTQQEDSAVYLCASSESAGPETQYFGPGTRLLVL.

V and J are TRBV2 and TRBJ2-1, with 14 bases fitting TRBD2. The CDR3 consists of 15 residues. The junction had 5 bases not matched to a gene; V was cut back by 6 bases and J by 7 bases. Germline values: CDR1 SNHLY, CDR2 FYNNEI. CDR3 region: CASRSGTSGGNEQFF. Here the CDR3 DNA reads TGTGCCAGCAGGTCCGGGACTAGCGGGGGAAATGAGCAGTTCTTC.

V usage is TRBV4-1 and J usage is TRBJ2-7, with D tentatively TRBD2 (5 bases). This CDR3 comprises 14 residues. The germline V gene has CDR1 MGHRA and CDR2 YSYEKL. V lost 0 bases and J 3 bases, leaving 9 bases between the germline ends. CDR3 region: CASSQDLGSYEQYF. The CDR3 coding sequence is TGCGCCAGCAGCCAAGATCTTGGGAGCTACGAGCAGTACTTC.

The V call is TRBV9, the J call TRBJ2-7, with 10 bases fitting TRBD2. The CDR3 is 15 amino acids. Germline V CDR1 and CDR2: SGDLS, YYNGEE. Trimming cost V 4 bases and J 4 bases; bases outside gene matches: 8. CDR3 amino acids: CASSSSSGSPYEQYF. CDR3 bases: TGTGCCAGCAGCTCATCTAGCGGGAGCCCATACGAGCAGTACTTC.